Listed below are T cell receptor beta chains from one sample, sequenced in a study of siplizumab effects on memory and regulatory T cells. Repertoires were generated with immunoSEQ multiplex PCR, while TCRdb's copy carries only in-frame clones and drops some. This table has nearly 85,000 clones, 80% to 90% appearing once. The sample taken for sequencing was Tregs sorted from blood. These receptors all stem from a human donor in good health. Each CDR3 is given with its conserved first and last residue. The D gene is left open where the match is weak.

D,J,V,CDR3
NA,TRBJ1-1,TRBV5-5,CASSLGEPTEAFF
NA,TRBJ2-7,TRBV4-3,CASSPTPGARYEQYF
NA,TRBJ2-3,TRBV5-1,CASSSSGATDTQYF
NA,TRBJ1-1,TRBV7-9,CASSSQVGKNTEAFF
NA,TRBJ2-1,TRBV7-3,CASSLGQGAYNEQFF
NA,NA,TRBV6-5,CASSNIGVGVYEQYF
NA,TRBJ1-3,TRBV6-5,CASSLTELGNTIYF
NA,TRBJ2-7,TRBV29-1,CSVVATRYEQYF
NA,TRBJ1-4,TRBV6-5,CASSYGGTSNEKLFF
NA,TRBJ1-2,TRBV12-5,CASGTTAWTVNYGYTF
NA,TRBJ1-5,TRBV5-5,CASSLLGGTSNQPQHF
NA,TRBJ2-1,TRBV6-5,CASSSGLGNYNEQFF
NA,TRBJ1-5,TRBV28,CASSFGVLEPQHF
NA,TRBJ2-1,TRBV19,CASSIGTFRVYNEQFF
TRBD2,TRBJ2-3,TRBV9,CASSAKGLAGGYGLGDTQYF
NA,TRBJ2-7,TRBV9,CASSPHSSYEQYF
NA,TRBJ1-5,TRBV5-1,CASSLGAGRLNQPQHF
NA,TRBJ2-7,TRBV5-1,CASSFPGASYEQYF
TRBD1,TRBJ1-3,TRBV7-9,CASSSQGGFGNTIYF
TRBD2,TRBJ2-1,TRBV7-6,CASSPWTSGSYNEQFF
NA,TRBJ2-3,TRBV9,CASSVGPADTQYF
TRBD2,TRBJ2-2,TRBV11-2,CASRSGLAGAAGELFF
TRBD1,TRBJ2-7,TRBV7-2,CASIRTGTGPYEQYF